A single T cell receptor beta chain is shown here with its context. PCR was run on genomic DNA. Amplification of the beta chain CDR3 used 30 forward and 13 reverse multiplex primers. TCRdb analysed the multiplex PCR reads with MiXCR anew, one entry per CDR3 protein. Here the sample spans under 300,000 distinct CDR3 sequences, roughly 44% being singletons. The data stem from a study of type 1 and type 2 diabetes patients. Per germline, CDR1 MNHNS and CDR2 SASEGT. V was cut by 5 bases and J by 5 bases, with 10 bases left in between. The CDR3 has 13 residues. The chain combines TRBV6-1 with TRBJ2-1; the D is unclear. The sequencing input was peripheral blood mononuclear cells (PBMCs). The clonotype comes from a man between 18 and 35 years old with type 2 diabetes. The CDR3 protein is CASSSTTHNEQFF. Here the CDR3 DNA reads TGTGCCAGCAGTTCAACTACTCACAATGAGCAGTTCTTC.